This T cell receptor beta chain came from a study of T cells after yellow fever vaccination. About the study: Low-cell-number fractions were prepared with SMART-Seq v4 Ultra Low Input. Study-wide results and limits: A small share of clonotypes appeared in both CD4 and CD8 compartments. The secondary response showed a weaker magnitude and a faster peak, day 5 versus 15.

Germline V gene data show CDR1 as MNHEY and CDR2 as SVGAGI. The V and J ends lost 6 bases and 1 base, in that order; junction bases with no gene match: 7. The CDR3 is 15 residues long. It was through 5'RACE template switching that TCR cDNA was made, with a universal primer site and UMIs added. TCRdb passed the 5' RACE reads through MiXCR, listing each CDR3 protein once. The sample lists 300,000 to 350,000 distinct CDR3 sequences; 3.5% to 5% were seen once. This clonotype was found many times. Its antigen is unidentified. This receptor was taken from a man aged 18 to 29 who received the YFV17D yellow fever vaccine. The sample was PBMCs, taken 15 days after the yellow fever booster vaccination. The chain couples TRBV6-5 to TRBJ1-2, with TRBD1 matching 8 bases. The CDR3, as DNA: TGTGCCAGCAGGCCCGGGACAGGTTATAACTATGGCTACACCTTC. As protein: CASRPGTGYNYGYTF.